The following is a T cell receptor beta chain sequence with its context. Its target is not known. Amplification from RNA transcripts yielded the TCR beta CDR3 regions. HTBI primers served in a first-round RT-PCR, which a second-round multiplex PCR followed. Using its own MiXCR run on the multiplex PCR reads, TCRdb lists one record per CDR3 protein. The data show approximately 700,000 distinct CDR3 sequences, with approximately 39% seen just once and under 3.5% held by the top ten. This entry belongs to a study of Graves' ophthalmopathy and Graves' hyperthyroidism. Study-wide context: Untreated patients at initial diagnosis provided peripheral blood.

Germline CDR1 reads ENHRY; CDR2 reads SYGVKD. V gave up 0 bases and J gave up 6 bases, with 14 bases separating them. This CDR3 region has 16 residues. Study-wide findings and caveats: Ophthalmopathy was separated from stable hyperthyroidism by a 13-signature model with roughly 91% sensitivity and around 81% specificity. Blood also held most thyroid clonotypes expanded above 0.001 frequency.

This TCR came from an adult man with Graves' ophthalmopathy. The rearrangement joins TRBV10-3 to TRBJ1-4; D perhaps matches TRBD1 (5 bases). Sequenced material: peripheral blood. Here the CDR3 DNA reads TGTGCCATCAGTGAGTCCTGGGGAGGAGGGGATGAAAAACTGTTTTTT. Translating it yields CAISESWGGGDEKLFF.